The 27 T cell receptor beta chains given below trace back to one sample, sequenced in a study of T cells in Graves' hyperthyroidism and ophthalmopathy. Amplification targeted TCR beta CDR3 regions from RNA transcripts. TCR CDR3 regions were first amplified by RT-PCR with HTBI primers. TCRdb reprocessed the multiplex PCR reads via MiXCR and lists one record per CDR3 protein. The data contain 450,000 to 650,000 distinct CDR3 sequences, less than 25% of them singletons. Source material: blood. Every receptor here comes from a man younger than 35 with Graves' hyperthyroidism.

There are many counts of this clonotype. This chain uses TRBV10-3 with TRBJ2-7; D perhaps matches TRBD1 (6 bases). The CDR3 extends over 13 amino acids. V was clipped by 4 bases and J by 3 bases, with 10 bases between them. Germline loops: CDR1 ENHRY, CDR2 SYGVKD. The CDR3 loop reads CAISGGQNYEQYF. CDR3 coding DNA: TGTGCCATCAGTGGTGGACAGAACTACGAGCAGTACTTC.

This clonotype turned up a few times. V is TRBV12-3 or TRBV12-4 and J is TRBJ1-1; D is undetermined. With 3 bases removed from V and 2 bases from J, the gap between germline ends came to 10 bases. This CDR3 contains 14 residues. CDR3 nucleotides: TGTGCCAGCAGTTTTGGCCCTTCAAACACTGAAGCTTTCTTT. Its translation is CASSFGPSNTEAFF.

This clonotype showed up many times. The V and J genes are TRBV19 and TRBJ1-5; the D is unclear. The CDR3 covers 13 residues. Looked up from germline, CDR1 is LNHDA and CDR2 is SQIVND (reference sequence). The V and J ends lost 5 bases and 0 bases respectively, with 5 bases between them. CDR3 sequence reads: CASSHDSNQPQHF. The CDR3 region has the DNA TGTGCCAGTAGTCACGATAGCAATCAGCCCCAGCATTTT. The full variable domain, completed using reference TRBV19 and TRBJ1-5, is DGGITQSPKYLFRKEGQNVTLSCEQNLNHDAMYWYRQDPGQGLRLIYYSQIVNDFQKGDIAEGYSVSREKKESFPLTVTSAQKNPTAFYLCASSHDSNQPQHFGDGTRLSIL.

This clonotype was seen just once. This chain connects TRBV18 to TRBJ1-1; tentatively, D is TRBD1 (6 bases). The CDR3 length is 16 residues. Germline values: CDR1 KGHSH, CDR2 LQKENI. Trimming left V 6 bases short and J 2 bases short, with 19 bases between. CDR3 sequence (DNA): TGTGCCAGCTCGCTAGCTCCGGGACACGTTAACACTGAAGCTTTCTTT. This gives the protein CASSLAPGHVNTEAFF.

At least ten counts were recorded for this clonotype. The chain combines TRBV10-3 with TRBJ1-1; a possible D gene is TRBD1 (5 bases). The V gene lost 6 bases and the J gene lost 11 bases, with 13 bases spanning the gap. The length of the CDR3 is 11 residues. CDR1 and CDR2 from the germline V gene are ENHRY and SYGVKD. CDR3 bases: TGTGCCATCAGCGATGGGGGAGGGGCTTTCTTT. Encoded protein: CAISDGGGAFF.

This clonotype was seen just once. This sequence joins TRBV6-1 and TRBJ2-7; a possible D gene is TRBD2 (6 bases). The CDR3 spans 14 residues. Germline-derived CDR1 and CDR2 are MNHNS and SASEGT. Trimming took off 6 bases at V and 1 base at J, with 13 bases between the two ends. For the CDR3, the DNA is TGTGCCAGCAGGCGGAACAGCGGGTCCTACGAGCAGTACTTC. Residues: CASRRNSGSYEQYF.

This clonotype was observed many times. CDR3 in amino acids: CSASSSARGSYEQYF. The CDR3 DNA reads as TGCAGTGCTTCTTCCTCAGCGCGGGGATCCTACGAGCAGTACTTC. This sequence joins TRBV20-1 and TRBJ2-7, with a weak D call TRBD2 (6 bases). Germline V CDR1 and CDR2: DFQATT, SNEGSKA (reference sequence). The CDR3 totals 15 residues. The V end lost 5 bases, the J end lost 1 base, and 18 bases lay between the germline ends.

This clonotype showed up just once. V is TRBV12-3 or TRBV12-4 and J is TRBJ2-7, with D possibly matching TRBD1 (6 bases). Trimming removed 5 bases from V and 6 bases from J, with 20 bases in between. This CDR3 is built from 15 residues. The CDR3 region is CASSLRDILVSEQYF. CDR3 DNA sequence: TGTGCCAGCAGTCTTCGGGACATTCTAGTAAGCGAGCAGTACTTC.

The rearrangement links TRBV20-1 to TRBJ2-5; D is perhaps TRBD1 or TRBD2 (6 bases each). Looked up from germline, CDR1 is DFQATT and CDR2 is SNEGSKA (reference sequence). Trimming left V 5 bases short and J 6 bases short, with 25 bases between. The CDR3 covers 16 residues. The CDR3 DNA reads TGCAGTGCTCTTCCCCCTCAAGGGGGGATGACGAAGACCCAGTACTTC. It specifies CSALPPQGGMTKTQYF.

The rearrangement uses TRBV7-9 and TRBJ2-7; unclear D gene. Trimming removed 3 bases at V and 2 bases at J, with 14 bases between. The germline V gene has CDR1 SEHNR and CDR2 FQNEAQ (reference sequence). This CDR3 spans 15 amino acids. The CDR3, as DNA: TGTGCCAGCAGCTTTAGTTCCGGCCCGGCCTACGAGCAGTACTTC. It encodes CASSFSSGPAYEQYF. Full variable domain (missing parts from reference TRBV7-9 and TRBJ2-7): DTGVSQNPRHKITKRGQNVTFRCDPISEHNRLYWYRQTLGQGPEFLTYFQNEAQLEKSRLLSDRFSAERPKGSFSTLEIQRTEQGDSAMYLCASSFSSGPAYEQYFGPGTRLTVT.

The rearrangement links TRBV7-6 to TRBJ2-4; tentatively, D is TRBD1 or TRBD2 (5 bases each). This CDR3 is built from 17 residues. Trimming stripped 1 base from V and 1 base from J, with 14 bases between. CDR1 and CDR2 (germline): SGHVS, FNYEAQ. CDR3 nucleotides: TGTGCCAGCAGCTTAGATTTACGGGGCGCGGCCAAAAACATTCAGTACTTC. Translation: CASSLDLRGAAKNIQYF.

At least ten counts were recorded for this clonotype. The chain carries TRBV15 and TRBJ1-5, with D tentatively TRBD1 (6 bases). The V end was cut by 4 bases, the J end by 4 bases, with 17 bases between. This CDR3 is built from 16 residues. CDR1 and CDR2 from the germline V gene are LNHNV and YYDKDF (reference sequence). This CDR3 reads CATSTSVFQGNQPQHF. The CDR3 DNA is TGTGCCACCAGCACCTCTGTATTTCAGGGGAATCAGCCCCAGCATTTT.

This clonotype has a count of ten or more. The chain couples TRBV30 to TRBJ1-5; a weak D match, TRBD1 (5 bases). Trimming pared 0 bases from V and 7 bases from J, leaving 16 bases between. Germline CDR1 and CDR2: GTSNPN and SVGIG (reference sequence). The CDR3 consists of 15 residues. The CDR3 DNA is TGTGCCTGGAGTGTATACCAGGGTGGCGGCCAGCCCCAGCATTTT. Protein: CAWSVYQGGGQPQHF.

At least ten counts were recorded for this clonotype. J is TRBJ2-5 and V is TRBV28, with D tentatively TRBD1 or TRBD2 (5 bases each). Germline values: CDR1 MDHEN, CDR2 SYDVKM. The CDR3 totals 14 residues. Trimming took off 3 bases at V and 0 bases at J, with 8 bases between the two ends. The chain's CDR3 is CASSLWGYQETQYF. Here the CDR3 DNA reads TGTGCCAGCAGTTTGTGGGGGTACCAAGAGACCCAGTACTTC. The whole variable domain, remainder taken from reference TRBV28 and TRBJ2-5, is DVKVTQSSRYLVKRTGEKVFLECVQDMDHENMFWYRQDPGLGLRLIYFSYDVKMKEKGDIPEGYSVSREKKERFSLILESASTNQTSMYLCASSLWGYQETQYFGPGTRLLVL.

This clonotype came up a few times. J is TRBJ2-3 and V is TRBV2, with 9 bases fitting TRBD2. This CDR3 is 19 amino acids long. V lost 4 bases, J lost 0 bases, and 14 bases stayed unmatched. CDR1 and CDR2 (germline): SNHLY, FYNNEI. Here the CDR3 DNA reads TGTGCCAGCAGTGGGAAGCGGGGGGATCCCGCCCCTAGCACAGATACGCAGTATTTT. It codes for CASSGKRGDPAPSTDTQYF. The full variable domain, in which reference TRBV2 and TRBJ2-3 provide the parts outside the CDR3, is EPEVTQTPSHQVTQMGQEVILRCVPISNHLYFYWYRQILGQKVEFLVSFYNNEISEKSEIFDDQFSVERPDGSNFTLKIRSTKLEDSAMYFCASSGKRGDPAPSTDTQYFGPGTRLTVL.

In this sample, this clonotype turned up many times. The chain is built from TRBV12-3 or TRBV12-4 and TRBJ1-1; TRBD1 aligns across 7 bases. The V and J ends lost 1 base and 4 bases, in that order; junction bases with no gene match: 3. The CDR3 sequence is 14 residues long. DNA for the CDR3: TGTGCCAGCAGTTTAGGGAACAGGGGCACTGAAGCTTTCTTT. This codes for CASSLGNRGTEAFF.

Comment on this clonotype: A much larger clone is a single base away; this may be a read error. The genes are TRBV9 and TRBJ1-1; no clear D. Germline CDR1 is SGDLS and CDR2 is YYNGEE. CDR3 size: 15 residues. This chain's CDR3 is CASCVAPTGGTEAFF. Here the CDR3 DNA reads TGTGCCAGCTGCGTAGCTCCGACCGGAGGCACTGAAGCTTTCTTT. Drawing the rest from reference TRBV9 and TRBJ1-1, the complete variable domain is DSGVTQTPKHLITATGQRVTLRCSPRSGDLSVYWYQQSLDQGLQFLIQYYNGEERAKGNILERFSAQQFPDLHSELNLSSLELGDSALYFCASCVAPTGGTEAFFGQGTRLTVV.

This clonotype appeared a few times. The chain links TRBV11-1 to TRBJ2-5; D remains ambiguous. Germline values: CDR1 SGHAT, CDR2 FQDESV (reference sequence). The CDR3 is 12 amino acids. The V end lost 4 bases, the J end lost 9 bases, and 12 bases lay between the germline ends. CDR3 DNA: TGTGCCAGCAGCTCGTATGGGATGTCCCAGTACTTC. As protein: CASSSYGMSQYF.

This clonotype was counted between two and nine times. The V and J genes are TRBV28 and TRBJ1-2; no reliable D call. V was pared by 6 bases and J by 4 bases, with 15 bases between. Germline assignment: CDR1 MDHEN and CDR2 SYDVKM. This CDR3 has 14 residues. As DNA, the CDR3 is TGTGCCAGCAGCTTGGGCAGTTCCCTCTATGGCTACACCTTC. It yields the protein CASSLGSSLYGYTF.

This clonotype has just a few counts. The chain is built from TRBV10-1 and TRBJ2-7, with 8 bases fitting TRBD1. Germline V CDR1 and CDR2: WNHNN, SYGVQD (reference sequence). The CDR3 extends over 15 amino acids. V gave up 5 bases and J gave up 1 base; unmatched junction bases: 7. CDR3 DNA: TGCGCCAGCAGTAACAGGGGGTTAGGGTCCTACGAGCAGTACTTC. Translated: CASSNRGLGSYEQYF.

At least ten counts were recorded for this clonotype. The chain links TRBV29-1 to TRBJ2-7; 10 nucleotides agree with TRBD1. The CDR3 sequence is 11 residues long. Looked up from germline, CDR1 is SQVTM and CDR2 is ANQGSEA. The V and J ends lost 7 bases and 6 bases, in that order; junction bases with no gene match: 3. CDR3: CSAGQGSEQYF. In nucleotides, the CDR3 is TGCAGCGCGGGACAGGGGAGCGAGCAGTACTTC.

The rearrangement joins TRBV30 to TRBJ2-2; D uncertain. V shed 4 bases and J shed 4 bases, with 7 bases lying between them. Germline CDR1 GTSNPN, CDR2 SVGIG (reference sequence). The CDR3 spans 12 residues. The chain's CDR3 is CAWTPVTGELFF. CDR3 DNA: TGTGCCTGGACCCCCGTCACCGGGGAGCTGTTTTTT.

This clonotype has at least ten counts. The CDR3 region is CASSVEAQLRNTEAFF. CDR3 DNA: TGTGCCAGCAGCGTAGAAGCACAGCTTAGGAACACTGAAGCTTTCTTT. The chain employs TRBV9 and TRBJ1-1, with D uncertain. The CDR3 extends over 16 amino acids. Looked up from germline, CDR1 is SGDLS and CDR2 is YYNGEE. Trimming stripped 0 bases from V and 1 base from J, with 13 bases between.

V and J are TRBV29-1 and TRBJ2-7; 8 bases line up with TRBD2. From germline, CDR1 is SQVTM and CDR2 ANQGSEA. V lost 4 bases and J lost 6; bases outside the gene matches: 14. The length of the CDR3 is 15 residues. The CDR3 reads CSVVVKRERHGEQYF. In nucleotides, the CDR3 is TGCAGCGTTGTGGTAAAGCGGGAGCGACACGGCGAGCAGTACTTC.

This clonotype has at least ten counts. The chain links TRBV5-1 to TRBJ2-7, with 10 nucleotides matching TRBD1. CDR1 is SGHRS, CDR2 YFSETQ, per germline. The trim removed 0 bases at V and 5 bases at J, leaving 8 bases unmatched. This CDR3 has 16 amino acids. CDR3 sequence (DNA): TGCGCCAGCAGCTTGGCCCCGGGACAGGGGTTCAACGAGCAGTACTTC. Encoded protein: CASSLAPGQGFNEQYF.

A few counts support this clonotype. The chain carries TRBV18 and TRBJ1-3, with D perhaps TRBD1 (6 bases). The CDR3 is made up of 15 amino acids. Looked up from germline, CDR1 is KGHSH and CDR2 is LQKENI. The V end was cut by 1 base, the J end by 2 bases, with 9 bases between. The CDR3 DNA reads TGTGCCAGCTCACCACAAAGGGACACTGGAAACACCATATATTTT. The encoded protein is CASSPQRDTGNTIYF.

This clonotype was counted many times. The gene calls are TRBV13 and TRBJ2-5, with D perhaps TRBD1 or TRBD2 (5 bases each). Germline-derived CDR1 and CDR2 are PRHDT and FYEKMQ (reference sequence). The CDR3 covers 15 residues. V was pared by 5 bases and J by 5 bases, with 18 bases between. In DNA, the CDR3 is TGTGCCAGCAGCCCCCGGGACCGCAACGAGGAGACCCAGTACTTC. It translates to CASSPRDRNEETQYF.